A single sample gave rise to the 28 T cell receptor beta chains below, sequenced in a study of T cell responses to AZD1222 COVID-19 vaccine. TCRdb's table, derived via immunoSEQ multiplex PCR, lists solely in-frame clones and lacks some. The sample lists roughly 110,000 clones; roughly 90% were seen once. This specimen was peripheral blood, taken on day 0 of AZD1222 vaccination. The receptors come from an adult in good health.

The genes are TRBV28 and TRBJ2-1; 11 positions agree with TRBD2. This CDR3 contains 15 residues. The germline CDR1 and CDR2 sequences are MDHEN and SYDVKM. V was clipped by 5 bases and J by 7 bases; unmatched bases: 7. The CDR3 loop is CASSAGTSGNNEQFF. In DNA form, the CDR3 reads TGTGCCAGCAGTGCCGGGACTAGCGGTAATAATGAGCAGTTCTTC.

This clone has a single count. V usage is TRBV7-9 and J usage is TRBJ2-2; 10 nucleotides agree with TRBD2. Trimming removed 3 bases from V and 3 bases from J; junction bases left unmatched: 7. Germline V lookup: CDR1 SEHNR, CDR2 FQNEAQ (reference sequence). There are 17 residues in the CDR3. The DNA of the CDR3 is TGTGCCAGCAGCTTTGCTAGCGGGGGCGCGGACACCGGGGAGCTGTTTTTT. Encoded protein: CASSFASGGADTGELFF.

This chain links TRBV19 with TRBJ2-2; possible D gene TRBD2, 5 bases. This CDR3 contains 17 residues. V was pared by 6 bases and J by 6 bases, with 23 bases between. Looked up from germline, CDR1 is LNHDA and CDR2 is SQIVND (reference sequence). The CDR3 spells CASSRGGSLGRAGELFF. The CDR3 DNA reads TGTGCCAGTAGCCGTGGCGGTTCCCTTGGGAGAGCCGGGGAGCTGTTTTTT.

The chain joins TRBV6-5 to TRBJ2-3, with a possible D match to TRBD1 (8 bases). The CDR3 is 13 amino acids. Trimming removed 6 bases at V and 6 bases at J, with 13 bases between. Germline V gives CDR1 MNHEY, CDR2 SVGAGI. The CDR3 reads CASSHRGGDTQYF. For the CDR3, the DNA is TGTGCCAGCAGCCACAGGGGGGGCGATACGCAGTATTTT.

The CDR3 bases are TGCGCCAGCAGCTTGGAAGGGGACAAAAACATTCAGTACTTC. Translated: CASSLEGDKNIQYF. This chain uses TRBV5-1 with TRBJ2-4; tentatively, D is TRBD1 (5 bases). There are 14 residues in the CDR3. Germline V gene lookup returns CDR1 SGHRS and CDR2 YFSETQ. V was clipped by 0 bases and J by 3 bases, with 7 bases between them.

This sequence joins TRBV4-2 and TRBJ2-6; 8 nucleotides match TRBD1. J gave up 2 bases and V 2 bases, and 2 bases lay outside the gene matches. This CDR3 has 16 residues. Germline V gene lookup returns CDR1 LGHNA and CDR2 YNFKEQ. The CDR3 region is CASSQLTGAGANVLTF. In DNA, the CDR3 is TGTGCCAGCAGCCAATTGACAGGGGCTGGGGCCAACGTCCTGACTTTC.

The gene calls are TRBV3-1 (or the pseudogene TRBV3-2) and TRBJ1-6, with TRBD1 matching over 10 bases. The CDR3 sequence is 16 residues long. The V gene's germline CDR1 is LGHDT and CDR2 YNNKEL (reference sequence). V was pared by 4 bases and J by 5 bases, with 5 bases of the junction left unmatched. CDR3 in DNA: TGTGCCAGCAGCCTCCGGGACAGGGGCGATAATTCACCCCTCCACTTT. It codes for CASSLRDRGDNSPLHF.

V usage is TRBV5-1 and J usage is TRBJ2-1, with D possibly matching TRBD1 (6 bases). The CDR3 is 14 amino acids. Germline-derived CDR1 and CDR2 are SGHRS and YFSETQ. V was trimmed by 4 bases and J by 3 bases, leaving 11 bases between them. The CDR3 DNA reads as TGCGCCAGCAGCCCAATGGACAGCTACAATGAGCAGTTCTTC. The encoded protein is CASSPMDSYNEQFF.

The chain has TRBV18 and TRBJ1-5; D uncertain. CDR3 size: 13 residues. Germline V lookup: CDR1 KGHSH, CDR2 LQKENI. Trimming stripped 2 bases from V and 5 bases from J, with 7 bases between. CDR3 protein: CASSPGGDQPQHF. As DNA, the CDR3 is TGTGCCAGCTCACCAGGCGGAGATCAGCCCCAGCATTTT.

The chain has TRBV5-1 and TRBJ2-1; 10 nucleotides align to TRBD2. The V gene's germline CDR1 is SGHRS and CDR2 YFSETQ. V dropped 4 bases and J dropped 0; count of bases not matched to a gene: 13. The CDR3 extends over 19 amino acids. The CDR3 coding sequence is TGCGCCAGCAGCCTGTCACCCAGCGGGAGGGTAGGCTCCTACAATGAGCAGTTCTTC. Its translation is CASSLSPSGRVGSYNEQFF.

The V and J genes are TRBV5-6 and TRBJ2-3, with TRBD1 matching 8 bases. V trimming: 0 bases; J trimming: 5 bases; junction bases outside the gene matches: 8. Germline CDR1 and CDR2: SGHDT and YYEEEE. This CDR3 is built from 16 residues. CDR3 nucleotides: TGTGCCAGCAGCTTGGACCGGACAGGGATGGTAGATACGCAGTATTTT. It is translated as CASSLDRTGMVDTQYF.

The CDR3 reads CASSQGRGTPAYEQYF. CDR3 sequence (DNA): TGCGCCAGCAGCCAAGGGAGGGGGACACCGGCCTACGAGCAGTACTTC. The chain links TRBV4-1 to TRBJ2-7; tentatively, D is TRBD1 or TRBD2 (6 bases each). In germline, CDR1 is MGHRA, CDR2 YSYEKL. Trimming shortened V by 1 base and J by 2 bases, and 15 bases separated the two germline ends. The CDR3 length is 16 residues.

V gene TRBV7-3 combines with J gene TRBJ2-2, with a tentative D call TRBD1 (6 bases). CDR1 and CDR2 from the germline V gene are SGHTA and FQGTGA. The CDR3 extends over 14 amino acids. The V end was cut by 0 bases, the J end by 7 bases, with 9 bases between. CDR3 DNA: TGTGCCAGCAGCTTAACTGGGGGCGGCGGGGAGCTGTTTTTT. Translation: CASSLTGGGGELFF.

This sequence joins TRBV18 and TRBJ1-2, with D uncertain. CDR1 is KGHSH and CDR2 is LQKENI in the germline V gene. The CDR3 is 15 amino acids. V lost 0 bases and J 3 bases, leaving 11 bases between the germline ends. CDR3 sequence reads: CASSPPIRGDYGYTF. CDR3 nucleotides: TGTGCCAGCTCACCACCGATTCGAGGAGACTATGGCTACACCTTC.

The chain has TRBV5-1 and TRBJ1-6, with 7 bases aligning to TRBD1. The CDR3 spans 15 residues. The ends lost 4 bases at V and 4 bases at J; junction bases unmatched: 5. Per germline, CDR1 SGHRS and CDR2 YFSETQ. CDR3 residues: CASSLQGGYNSPLHF. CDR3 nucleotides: TGCGCCAGCAGCCTGCAGGGGGGTTATAATTCACCCCTCCACTTT.

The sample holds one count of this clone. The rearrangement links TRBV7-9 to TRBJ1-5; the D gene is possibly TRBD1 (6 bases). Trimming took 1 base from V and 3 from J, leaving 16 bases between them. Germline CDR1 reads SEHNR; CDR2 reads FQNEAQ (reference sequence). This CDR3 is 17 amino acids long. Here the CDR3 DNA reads TGTGCCAGCAGCTTAGGAGGGACATGGAACTCCAATCAGCCCCAGCATTTT. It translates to CASSLGGTWNSNQPQHF. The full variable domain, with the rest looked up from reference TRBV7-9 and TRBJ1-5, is DTGVSQNPRHKITKRGQNVTFRCDPISEHNRLYWYRQTLGQGPEFLTYFQNEAQLEKSRLLSDRFSAERPKGSFSTLEIQRTEQGDSAMYLCASSLGGTWNSNQPQHFGDGTRLSIL.

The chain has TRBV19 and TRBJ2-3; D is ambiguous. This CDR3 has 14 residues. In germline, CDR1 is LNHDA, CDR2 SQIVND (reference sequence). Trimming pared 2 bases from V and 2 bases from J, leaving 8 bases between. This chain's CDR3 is CASSIPWATDTQYF. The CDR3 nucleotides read TGTGCCAGTAGTATACCCTGGGCCACAGATACGCAGTATTTT.

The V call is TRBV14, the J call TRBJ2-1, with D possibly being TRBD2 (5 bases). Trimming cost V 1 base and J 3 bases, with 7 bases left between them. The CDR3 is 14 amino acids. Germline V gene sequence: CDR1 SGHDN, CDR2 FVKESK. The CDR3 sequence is CASSQVGNYNEQFF. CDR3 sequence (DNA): TGTGCCAGCAGCCAAGTCGGGAACTACAATGAGCAGTTCTTC.

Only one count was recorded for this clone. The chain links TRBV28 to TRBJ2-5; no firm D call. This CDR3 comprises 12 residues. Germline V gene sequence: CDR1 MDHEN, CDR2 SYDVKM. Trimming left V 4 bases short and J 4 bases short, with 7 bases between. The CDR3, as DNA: TGTGCCAGCAGTTGGGTCTCAGAGACCCAGTACTTC. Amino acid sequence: CASSWVSETQYF.

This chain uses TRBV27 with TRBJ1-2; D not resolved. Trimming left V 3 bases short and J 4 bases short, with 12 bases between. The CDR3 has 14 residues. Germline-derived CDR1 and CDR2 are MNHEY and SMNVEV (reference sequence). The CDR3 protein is CASSFGRSGYGYTF. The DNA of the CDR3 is TGTGCCAGCAGTTTCGGGAGGTCGGGCTATGGCTACACCTTC.

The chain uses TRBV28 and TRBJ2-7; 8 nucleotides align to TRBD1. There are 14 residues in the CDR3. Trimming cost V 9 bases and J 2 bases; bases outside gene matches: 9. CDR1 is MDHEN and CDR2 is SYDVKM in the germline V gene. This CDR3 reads CASYRQGLTYEQYF. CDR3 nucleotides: TGTGCCAGTTATAGACAGGGGCTGACCTACGAGCAGTACTTC.

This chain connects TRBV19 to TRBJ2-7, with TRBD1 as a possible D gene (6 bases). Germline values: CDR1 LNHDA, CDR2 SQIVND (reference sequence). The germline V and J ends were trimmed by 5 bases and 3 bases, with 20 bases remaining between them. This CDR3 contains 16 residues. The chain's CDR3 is CASSAPHQGNGYEQYF. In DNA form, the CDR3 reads TGTGCCAGTAGTGCCCCCCACCAGGGGAACGGCTACGAGCAGTACTTC.

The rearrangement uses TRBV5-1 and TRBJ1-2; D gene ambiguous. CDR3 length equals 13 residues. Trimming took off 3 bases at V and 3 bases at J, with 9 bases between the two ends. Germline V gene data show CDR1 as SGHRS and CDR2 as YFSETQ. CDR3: CASSSDGYYGYTF. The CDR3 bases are TGCGCCAGCAGCTCCGACGGATACTATGGCTACACCTTC.

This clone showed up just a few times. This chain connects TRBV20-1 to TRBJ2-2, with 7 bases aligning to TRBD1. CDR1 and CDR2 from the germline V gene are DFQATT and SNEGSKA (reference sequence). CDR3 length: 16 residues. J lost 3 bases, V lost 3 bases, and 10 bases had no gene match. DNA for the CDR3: TGCAGTGCTAGTGATGCGGACAGGCCCCACACCGGGGAGCTGTTTTTT. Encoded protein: CSASDADRPHTGELFF.

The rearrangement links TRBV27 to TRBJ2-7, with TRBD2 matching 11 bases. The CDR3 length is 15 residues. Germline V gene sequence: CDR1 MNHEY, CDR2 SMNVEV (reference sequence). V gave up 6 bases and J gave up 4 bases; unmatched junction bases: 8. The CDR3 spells CASRRKGTSGYEQYF. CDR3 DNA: TGTGCCAGCAGACGAAAAGGGACTAGCGGATACGAGCAGTACTTC.

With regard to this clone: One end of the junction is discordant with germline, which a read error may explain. DNA of the CDR3: TGTGCTAGCAGCTCGAAAGGTGGACAGGGTTTTCGAGAGACCCAGTACTTC. Translated, it gives CASSSKGGQGFRETQYF. The chain combines TRBV7-7 with TRBJ2-5, with 8 bases identical to TRBD1. The germline V gene encodes CDR1 SSHAT and CDR2 FNYEAQ (reference sequence). This CDR3 has 17 residues.

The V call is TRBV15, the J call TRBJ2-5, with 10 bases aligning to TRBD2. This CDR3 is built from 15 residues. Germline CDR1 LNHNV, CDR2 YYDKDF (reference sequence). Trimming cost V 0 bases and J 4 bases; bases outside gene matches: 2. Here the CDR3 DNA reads TGTGCCACCAGCAGAGAAACTAGCGGGACAGAGACCCAGTACTTC. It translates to CATSRETSGTETQYF.

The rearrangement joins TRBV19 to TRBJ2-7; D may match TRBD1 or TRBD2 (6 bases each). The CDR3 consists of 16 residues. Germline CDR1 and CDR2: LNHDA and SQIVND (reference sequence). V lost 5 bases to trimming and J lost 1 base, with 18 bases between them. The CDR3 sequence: CASSSPRRGDSYEQYF. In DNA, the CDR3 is TGTGCCAGTAGTTCCCCGAGAAGGGGGGATTCCTACGAGCAGTACTTC.